This TCR beta chain comes out of a study of control samples from healthy donors and cancer patients. This table comes from immunoSEQ multiplex PCR, and its TCRdb copy is limited to in-frame clones, with some not included. The table records about 140,000 clones, roughly 90% of them present only once. Trimming removed 9 bases from V and 1 base from J, with 18 bases in between. The CDR3 length is 15 residues. The germline V gene encodes CDR1 LNHDA and CDR2 SQIVND (reference sequence). Sequencing was carried out using blood. This chain connects TRBV19 to TRBJ1-1; D unresolved. The receptor was isolated from a man younger than 45 in good health. The CDR3 is CASSFGLTRNTEAFF. The CDR3 coding sequence is TGTGCCAGCTCCTTTGGGCTTACAAGGAACACTGAAGCTTTCTTT.